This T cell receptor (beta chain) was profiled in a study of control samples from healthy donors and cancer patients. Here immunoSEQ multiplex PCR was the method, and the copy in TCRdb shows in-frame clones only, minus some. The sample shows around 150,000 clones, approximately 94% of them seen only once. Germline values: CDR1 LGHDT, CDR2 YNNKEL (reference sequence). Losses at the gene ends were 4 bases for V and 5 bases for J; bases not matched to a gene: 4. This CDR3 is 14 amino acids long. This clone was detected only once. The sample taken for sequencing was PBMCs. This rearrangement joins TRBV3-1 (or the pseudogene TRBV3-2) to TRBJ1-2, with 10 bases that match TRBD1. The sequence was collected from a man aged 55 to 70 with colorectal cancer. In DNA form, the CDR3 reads TGTGCCAGCAGCCTGGGACAGGGGCCTTATGGCTACACCTTC. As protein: CASSLGQGPYGYTF.